The T cell receptor beta chain under discussion was sequenced for a study of T cells in Graves' hyperthyroidism and ophthalmopathy. As for the study in general: Prior to any treatment, at the point of initial diagnosis, peripheral blood was collected. Study findings and constraints: Among thyroid clonotypes expanded above 0.001, most also appeared in blood.

Amplified TCR beta CDR3 regions derived from RNA transcripts. Carried out on the TCR CDR3, a first-round RT-PCR used the HTBI primer set. Using its own MiXCR run on the multiplex PCR reads, TCRdb lists one record per CDR3 protein. The sample contains approximately 870,000 distinct CDR3 sequences, around 38% of which appear only once. With respect to this clonotype: Its specificity is not known.

This clonotype was sampled from a man aged 18 to 30 with Graves' hyperthyroidism. Sequenced sample: blood.

CDR3 residues: CSTPGVEADNQPQYF. In DNA, the CDR3 is TGCAGCACTCCCGGAGTCGAGGCTGACAATCAGCCCCAGTACTTC. The V and J genes are TRBV20-1 and TRBJ2-5; D call uncertain. The CDR3 has 15 residues. In germline, CDR1 is DFQATT, CDR2 SNEGSKA (reference sequence).